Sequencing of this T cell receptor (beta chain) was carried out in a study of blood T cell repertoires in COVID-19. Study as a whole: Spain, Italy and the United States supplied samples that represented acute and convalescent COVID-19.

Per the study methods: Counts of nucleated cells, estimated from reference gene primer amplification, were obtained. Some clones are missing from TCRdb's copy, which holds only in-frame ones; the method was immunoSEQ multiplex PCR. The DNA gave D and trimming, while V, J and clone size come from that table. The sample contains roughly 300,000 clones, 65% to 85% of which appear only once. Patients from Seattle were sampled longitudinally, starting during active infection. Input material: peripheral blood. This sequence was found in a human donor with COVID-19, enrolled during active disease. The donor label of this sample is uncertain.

The CDR3 sequence: CASSLGRGLPSSYEQYF. DNA for the CDR3: TGCGCCAGCAGCTTGGGCAGGGGGCTACCCAGCTCCTACGAGCAGTACTTC. The chain links TRBV5-1 to TRBJ2-7, with TRBD1 matching 8 bases. V lost 0 bases to trimming and J lost 0 bases; unmatched junction nucleotides: 8. The CDR3 has 17 residues. The germline V gene encodes CDR1 SGHRS and CDR2 YFSETQ.